The 30 T cell receptor beta chains listed next were all sequenced from one sample in a study of T cells after yellow fever vaccination. TCRdb called the 5' RACE reads again in MiXCR, with one record for every CDR3 protein. The sample lists almost 70,000 distinct CDR3 sequences, approximately 5.9% occurring once. The material was CD4+ T cells sorted from PBMCs, obtained more than 13 days after the first yellow fever vaccination. These receptors all stem from a man aged 18 to 30 who received the YFV17D yellow fever vaccine.

This clonotype was counted at least ten times. This sequence joins TRBV11-2 and TRBJ2-1; D gene ambiguous. The ends were cut back, 8 bases at V and 0 bases at J, with 14 bases in the middle. This CDR3 has 15 residues. CDR1 and CDR2 (germline): SGHAT, FQNNGV. The CDR3 region is CASSDGLSSYNEQFF. CDR3 in DNA: TGTGCCAGCTCGGACGGGTTAAGCTCCTACAATGAGCAGTTCTTC.

This clonotype appeared many times. The chain carries TRBV20-1 and TRBJ2-7; TRBD1 agrees at 8 bases. V was pared by 2 bases and J by 0 bases, with 3 bases of the junction left unmatched. Per germline, CDR1 DFQATT and CDR2 SNEGSKA (reference sequence). There are 14 residues in the CDR3. CDR3 amino acids: CSARRTGSSYEQYF. CDR3 coding DNA: TGCAGTGCTAGAAGGACAGGGAGCTCCTACGAGCAGTACTTC.

This clonotype was found a few times. This chain links TRBV6-1 with TRBJ1-5, with D uncertain. The ends were cut back, 2 bases at V and 0 bases at J, with 8 bases in the middle. The CDR3 is 15 residues long. CDR1 MNHNS and CDR2 SASEGT come from the germline V gene. The CDR3 DNA sequence: TGTGCCAGCAGTGAAATGAACGTTAGCAATCAGCCCCAGCATTTT. Its translation: CASSEMNVSNQPQHF.

In this sample, this clonotype turned up many times. The chain combines TRBV5-1 with TRBJ2-1, with 7 bases lining up with TRBD1. J was trimmed by 9 bases and V by 0 bases; bases with no gene match: 3. The CDR3 covers 13 residues. Per the germline V gene, CDR1 is SGHRS and CDR2 is YFSETQ. CDR3 sequence: CASSLGQGGEQFF. The CDR3 DNA follows: TGCGCCAGCAGCTTGGGACAGGGTGGTGAGCAGTTCTTC.

Many counts were recorded for this clonotype. The chain couples TRBV20-1 to TRBJ2-7, with 13 positions matching TRBD2. The CDR3 length is 14 residues. Germline V gene lookup returns CDR1 DFQATT and CDR2 SNEGSKA (reference sequence). V dropped 7 bases and J dropped 2; count of bases not matched to a gene: 5. CDR3 sequence: CSGLAGGLAYEQYF. The CDR3 region has the DNA TGCAGTGGACTAGCGGGGGGCCTTGCCTACGAGCAGTACTTC.

There are many counts of this clonotype. The chain carries TRBV5-4 and TRBJ2-4; D possibly corresponds to TRBD1 (6 bases). V was trimmed by 4 bases and J by 0 bases, leaving 14 bases between them. The germline V gene has CDR1 SGHNT and CDR2 YYREEE (reference sequence). The CDR3 is made up of 16 amino acids. The CDR3 DNA reads as TGTGCCAGCAGCCCGGACAGTGTCTTAGCCAAAAACATTCAGTACTTC. Translation: CASSPDSVLAKNIQYF.

This clonotype was recorded many times. The CDR3 reads CASSSTSGAGYEQFF. Here the CDR3 DNA reads TGCGCCAGCAGCTCAACTTCAGGGGCAGGGTATGAGCAGTTCTTC. The rearrangement joins TRBV5-1 to TRBJ2-1, with a tentative D call TRBD1 (6 bases). Between the trimmed V and J ends, which lost 3 bases and 8 bases, there was a span of 18 bases. Germline V gives CDR1 SGHRS, CDR2 YFSETQ. CDR3 length equals 15 residues.

This clonotype was observed at least ten times. V is TRBV20-1 and J is TRBJ1-1; no clear D. This CDR3 region has 14 residues. V lost 3 bases, J lost 0 bases, and 11 bases lay in between. The germline CDR1 and CDR2 sequences are DFQATT and SNEGSKA (reference sequence). The chain's CDR3 is CSASNTGMNTEAFF. DNA of the CDR3: TGCAGTGCTAGTAACACGGGGATGAACACTGAAGCTTTCTTT.

This clonotype showed up many times. In DNA form, the CDR3 reads TGCAGTGCTAGATTCCTAGCGGGACCCCAGGATACGCAGTATTTT. Its translation is CSARFLAGPQDTQYF. The chain joins TRBV20-1 to TRBJ2-3, with 9 bases identical to TRBD2. The CDR3 extends over 15 amino acids. Unmatched junction bases numbered 9, after V lost 2 bases and J lost 6 bases. The germline V gene has CDR1 DFQATT and CDR2 SNEGSKA (reference sequence).

In its sample, this clonotype was seen many times. This rearrangement joins TRBV7-2 to TRBJ1-3, with D hard to call. This CDR3 has 15 amino acids. V dropped 7 bases and J dropped 8 bases, with 21 bases sitting between them. Germline V gene lookup returns CDR1 SGHTA and CDR2 FQGNSA. The CDR3 here is CASTLGSGRGDTIYF. The CDR3 DNA follows: TGTGCCAGCACCCTCGGAAGCGGACGGGGAGACACCATATATTTT.

This clonotype was detected many times. This chain links TRBV20-1 with TRBJ1-4; D is perhaps TRBD1 (5 bases). The CDR3 has 15 residues. Looked up from germline, CDR1 is DFQATT and CDR2 is SNEGSKA (reference sequence). Trimming removed 5 bases from V and 3 bases from J, with 16 bases in between. The CDR3 protein is CSACKLGRANEKLFF. The CDR3 DNA sequence: TGCAGTGCTTGCAAATTGGGCAGGGCTAATGAAAAACTGTTTTTT.

There are many counts of this clonotype. This sequence joins TRBV20-1 and TRBJ2-1; 7 bases agree with TRBD2. CDR1 is DFQATT, CDR2 SNEGSKA, per germline (reference sequence). V shed 1 base, J shed 4 bases, and the junction held 7 bases outside the gene matches. The length of the CDR3 is 15 residues. CDR3 in DNA: TGCAGTGCTAGAGCCCTAGCGGATCCGTACAATGAGCAGTTCTTC. This translates into CSARALADPYNEQFF.

This clonotype occurred many times. The CDR3 DNA follows: TGTGCCAGCAGTTGGGACCGGGCAGATACGCAGTATTTT. Its protein product is CASSWDRADTQYF. The chain joins TRBV6-2 or TRBV6-3 to TRBJ2-3; the D call may be TRBD1 or TRBD2 (5 bases each). This CDR3 comprises 13 residues. The V end lost 4 bases, the J end lost 4 bases, and 9 bases lay between the germline ends. CDR1 and CDR2 from the germline V gene are MNHEY and SVGEGT.

This clonotype was detected many times. The chain uses TRBV7-3 and TRBJ2-2, with unresolved D. Trimming took 0 bases from V and 7 from J, leaving 6 bases between them. Germline CDR1 SGHTA, CDR2 FQGTGA. This CDR3 region has 13 residues. CDR3 nucleotide sequence: TGTGCCAGCAGCTTAACGCAAAACGGGGAGCTGTTTTTT. Amino acid sequence: CASSLTQNGELFF.

This clonotype was counted a few times. J is TRBJ1-1 and V is TRBV2; 7 bases are a match to TRBD1. Germline V gene data show CDR1 as SNHLY and CDR2 as FYNNEI. V was pared by 11 bases and J by 3 bases, with 9 bases of the junction left unmatched. This CDR3 is 13 amino acids long. The CDR3 coding sequence is TGTGCCCAACAGGGGCGTTGGGACACTGAAGCTTTCTTT. As protein: CAQQGRWDTEAFF.

The table lists this clonotype with many counts. The chain combines TRBV7-2 with TRBJ2-1, with 11 bases lining up with TRBD2. The V and J ends lost 5 bases and 7 bases, in that order; junction bases with no gene match: 4. Germline CDR1 is SGHTA and CDR2 is FQGNSA. This CDR3 spans 14 amino acids. CDR3 in amino acids: CASSDSGGANEQFF. The CDR3 DNA follows: TGTGCCAGCAGCGATAGCGGGGGGGCGAATGAGCAGTTCTTC.

The sample holds many counts of this clonotype. The V call is TRBV9, the J call TRBJ2-7, with a possible D match to TRBD1 (6 bases). The CDR3 sequence is 16 residues long. Trimming took off 1 base at V and 2 bases at J, with 16 bases between the two ends. Germline CDR1 reads SGDLS; CDR2 reads YYNGEE. CDR3 residues: CASSVRPRDKTYEQYF. DNA of the CDR3: TGTGCCAGCAGCGTAAGACCACGGGACAAGACCTACGAGCAGTACTTC.

This clonotype was found many times. The CDR3 DNA is TGCAGTGCTAGGGTCGCGGGATCGTACTACGAGCAGTACTTC. It is translated as CSARVAGSYYEQYF. The chain recombines TRBV20-1 with TRBJ2-7, with a weak D call TRBD2 (6 bases). The germline V gene has CDR1 DFQATT and CDR2 SNEGSKA (reference sequence). The CDR3 has 14 amino acids. The ends were cut back, 3 bases at V and 3 bases at J, with 15 bases in the middle.

This clonotype was seen repeatedly, ten times or more. V and J are TRBV20-1 and TRBJ2-1; D unclear. The CDR3 has 12 amino acids. The ends were cut back, 1 base at V and 6 bases at J, with 7 bases in the middle. Per the germline V gene, CDR1 is DFQATT and CDR2 is SNEGSKA (reference sequence). The CDR3 is CSARGSTNEQFF. CDR3 in DNA: TGCAGTGCTAGAGGGTCGACCAATGAGCAGTTCTTC.

There are many counts of this clonotype. The chain is built from TRBV5-1 and TRBJ2-6, with D unresolved. The CDR3 length is 16 residues. Trimming removed 0 bases from V and 3 bases from J, with 10 bases in between. Germline V gives CDR1 SGHRS, CDR2 YFSETQ. The CDR3 DNA follows: TGCGCCAGCAGCTTGGAAGGGTCGGGTGGGGCCAACGTCCTGACTTTC. This sequence encodes CASSLEGSGGANVLTF. Based on the CDR3 plus reference TRBV5-1 and TRBJ2-6, the full variable domain is KAGVTQTPRYLIKTRGQQVTLSCSPISGHRSVSWYQQTPGQGLQFLFEYFSETQRNKGNFPGRFSGRQFSNSRSEMNVSTLELGDSALYLCASSLEGSGGANVLTFGAGSRLTVL.

Ten or more counts support this clonotype. This sequence joins TRBV7-2 and TRBJ2-3; D is unclear. This CDR3 is built from 14 residues. CDR1 is SGHTA, CDR2 FQGNSA, per germline. The ends were cut back, 1 base at V and 2 bases at J, with 7 bases in the middle. Written as DNA, the CDR3 is TGTGCCAGCAGCTTAGATCCGATCACAGATACGCAGTATTTT. The encoded protein is CASSLDPITDTQYF.

This clonotype was observed many times. This rearrangement joins TRBV7-2 to TRBJ1-5; no clear D. From germline, CDR1 is SGHTA and CDR2 FQGNSA. The V gene lost 3 bases and the J gene lost 5 bases, with 5 bases spanning the gap. There are 12 residues in the CDR3. The CDR3 coding sequence is TGTGCCAGCAGCTTCTCCCATCAGCCCCAGCATTTT. It translates to CASSFSHQPQHF.

This clonotype was seen at least ten times. The chain couples TRBV5-1 to TRBJ2-5, with 10 bases aligning to TRBD1. J was trimmed by 4 bases and V by 2 bases; bases with no gene match: 8. The CDR3 sequence is 16 residues long. Germline V CDR1 and CDR2: SGHRS, YFSETQ. The CDR3 bases are TGCGCCAGCAGCTTAGAGGGGACAGGGGATGGAGAGACCCAGTACTTC. It is translated as CASSLEGTGDGETQYF. Based on the CDR3 plus reference TRBV5-1 and TRBJ2-5, the full variable domain is KAGVTQTPRYLIKTRGQQVTLSCSPISGHRSVSWYQQTPGQGLQFLFEYFSETQRNKGNFPGRFSGRQFSNSRSEMNVSTLELGDSALYLCASSLEGTGDGETQYFGPGTRLLVL.

This clonotype was picked up many times. The V and J genes are TRBV4-1 and TRBJ1-2, with a tentative D call TRBD1 (6 bases). The CDR3 has 14 amino acids. CDR1 MGHRA and CDR2 YSYEKL come from the germline V gene. The ends were cut back, 4 bases at V and 7 bases at J, with 16 bases in the middle. CDR3 amino acids: CASSRGPSRGGYTF. The CDR3, as DNA: TGCGCCAGCAGCCGGGGGCCGTCGAGGGGTGGCTACACCTTC.

Many counts were recorded for this clonotype. The chain combines TRBV5-6 with TRBJ2-2, with TRBD1 matching 10 bases. The CDR3 sequence is 14 residues long. The V and J ends lost 4 bases and 6 bases, in that order; junction bases with no gene match: 3. Germline-derived CDR1 and CDR2 are SGHDT and YYEEEE. As DNA, the CDR3 is TGTGCCAGCAGCACTGGACAGGGGGCCGGGGAGCTGTTTTTT. The encoded protein is CASSTGQGAGELFF.

This clonotype was seen repeatedly, ten times or more. The chain uses TRBV5-1 and TRBJ2-3; maybe TRBD1 (5 bases). CDR1 and CDR2 (germline): SGHRS, YFSETQ. Trimming took off 2 bases at V and 2 bases at J, with 9 bases between the two ends. The CDR3 is made up of 14 amino acids. CDR3 bases: TGCGCCAGCAGCTTAGACAGCGTCACAGATACGCAGTATTTT. Protein product: CASSLDSVTDTQYF.

This clonotype showed up many times. CDR3 protein: CASSRDSNNSPLHF. CDR3 nucleotides: TGCGCCAGCAGTCGGGACAGCAATAATTCACCCCTCCACTTT. The chain couples TRBV5-1 to TRBJ1-6, with 7 nucleotides matching TRBD1. With V trimmed by 5 bases and J by 5 bases, 4 bases remained unmatched. Germline V gene sequence: CDR1 SGHRS, CDR2 YFSETQ. The CDR3 length is 14 residues.

This clonotype appeared many times. The chain combines TRBV10-3 with TRBJ2-4; no clear D. The CDR3 runs 13 residues. Per the germline V gene, CDR1 is ENHRY and CDR2 is SYGVKD. V was clipped by 4 bases and J by 8 bases, with 12 bases between them. CDR3 region: CAISGKVTDIQYF. CDR3 sequence (DNA): TGTGCCATCAGTGGGAAGGTGACGGACATTCAGTACTTC.

This clonotype was seen many times. The chain carries TRBV7-6 and TRBJ2-2; tentatively, D is TRBD1 (6 bases). Trimming stripped 3 bases from V and 7 bases from J, with 18 bases between. This CDR3 is built from 16 residues. Germline lookup yields CDR1 SGHVS and CDR2 FNYEAQ. The chain's CDR3 is CASSFSPPRGHGELFF. CDR3 DNA sequence: TGTGCCAGCAGCTTTTCCCCTCCGAGGGGACACGGGGAGCTGTTTTTT.

This chain links TRBV5-6 with TRBJ2-3; D perhaps matches TRBD2 (6 bases). Germline lookup yields CDR1 SGHDT and CDR2 YYEEEE. Trimming removed 9 bases at V and 9 bases at J, with 20 bases between. The CDR3 sequence is 13 residues long. The CDR3 loop is CAITPGGLDTQYF. The DNA for the CDR3 is TGTGCCATCACCCCCGGGGGACTTGACACGCAGTATTTT.